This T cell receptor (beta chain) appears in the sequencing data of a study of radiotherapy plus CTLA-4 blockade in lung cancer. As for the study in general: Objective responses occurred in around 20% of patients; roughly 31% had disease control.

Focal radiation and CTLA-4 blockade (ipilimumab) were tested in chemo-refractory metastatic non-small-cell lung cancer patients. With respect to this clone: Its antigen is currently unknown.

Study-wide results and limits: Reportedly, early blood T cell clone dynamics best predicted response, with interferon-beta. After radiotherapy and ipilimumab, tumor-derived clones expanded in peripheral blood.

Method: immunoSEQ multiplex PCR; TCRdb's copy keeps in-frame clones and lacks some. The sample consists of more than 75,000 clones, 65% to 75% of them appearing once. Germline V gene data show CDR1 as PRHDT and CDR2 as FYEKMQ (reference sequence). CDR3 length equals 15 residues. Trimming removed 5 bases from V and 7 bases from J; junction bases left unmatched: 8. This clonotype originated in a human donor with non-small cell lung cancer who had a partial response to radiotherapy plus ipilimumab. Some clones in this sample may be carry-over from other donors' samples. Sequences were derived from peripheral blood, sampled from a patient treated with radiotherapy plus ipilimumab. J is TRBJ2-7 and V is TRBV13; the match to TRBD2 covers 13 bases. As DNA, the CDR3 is TGTGCCAGCAGCGTGACTAGCGGGAGGACCCGGGAGCAGTACTTC. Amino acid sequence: CASSVTSGRTREQYF.